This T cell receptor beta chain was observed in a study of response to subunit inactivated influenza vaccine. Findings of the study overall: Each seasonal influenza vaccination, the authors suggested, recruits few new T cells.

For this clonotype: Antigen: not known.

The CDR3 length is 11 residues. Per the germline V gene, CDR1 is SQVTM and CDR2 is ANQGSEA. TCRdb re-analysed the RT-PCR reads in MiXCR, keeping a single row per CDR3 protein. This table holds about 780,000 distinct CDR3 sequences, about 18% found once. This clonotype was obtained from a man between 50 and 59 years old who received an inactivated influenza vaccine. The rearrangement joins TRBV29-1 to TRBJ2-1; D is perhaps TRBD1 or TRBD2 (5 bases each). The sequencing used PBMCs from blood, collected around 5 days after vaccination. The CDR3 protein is CGAVGDNEQFF. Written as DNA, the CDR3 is TGCGGAGCGGTAGGGGACAATGAGCAGTTCTTC.